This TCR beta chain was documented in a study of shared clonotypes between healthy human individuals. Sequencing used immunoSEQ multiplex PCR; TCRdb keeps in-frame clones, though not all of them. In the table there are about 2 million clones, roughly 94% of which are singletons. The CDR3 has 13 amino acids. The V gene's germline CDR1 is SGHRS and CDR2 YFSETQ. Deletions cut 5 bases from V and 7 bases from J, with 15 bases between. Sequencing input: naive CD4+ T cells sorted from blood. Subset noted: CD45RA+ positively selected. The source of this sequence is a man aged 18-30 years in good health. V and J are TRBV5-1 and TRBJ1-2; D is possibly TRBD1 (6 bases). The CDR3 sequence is CASRATGQGGYTF. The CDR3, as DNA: TGCGCCAGCAGGGCGACAGGTCAAGGTGGCTACACCTTC.